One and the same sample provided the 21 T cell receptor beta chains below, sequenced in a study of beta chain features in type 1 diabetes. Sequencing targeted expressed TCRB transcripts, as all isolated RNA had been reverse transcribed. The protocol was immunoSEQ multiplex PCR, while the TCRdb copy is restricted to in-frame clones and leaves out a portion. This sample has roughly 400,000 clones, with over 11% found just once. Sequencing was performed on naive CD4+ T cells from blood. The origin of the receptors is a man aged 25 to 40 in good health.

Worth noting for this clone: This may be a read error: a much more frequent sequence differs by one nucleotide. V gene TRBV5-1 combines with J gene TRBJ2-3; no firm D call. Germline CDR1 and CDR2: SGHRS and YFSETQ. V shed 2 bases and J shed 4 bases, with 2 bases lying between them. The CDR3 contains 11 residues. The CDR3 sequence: CASSLSDTQYF. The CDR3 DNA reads TGCGCCAGCAGCTTATCAGATACGCAGTATTTT.

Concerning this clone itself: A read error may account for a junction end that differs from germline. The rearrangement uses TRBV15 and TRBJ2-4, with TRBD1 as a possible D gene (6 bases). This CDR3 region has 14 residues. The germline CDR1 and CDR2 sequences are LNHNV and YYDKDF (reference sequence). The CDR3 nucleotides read TGTGCCACCAGCAGAGATTCTATATCCAGGGGTGAGGACTTC. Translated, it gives CATSRDSISRGEDF.

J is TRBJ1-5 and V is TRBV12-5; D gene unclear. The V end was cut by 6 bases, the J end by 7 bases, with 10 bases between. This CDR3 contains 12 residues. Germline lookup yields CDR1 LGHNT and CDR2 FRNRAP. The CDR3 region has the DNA TGTGCTAGTGGAGGAGGGTACCAGCCCCAGCATTTT. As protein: CASGGGYQPQHF.

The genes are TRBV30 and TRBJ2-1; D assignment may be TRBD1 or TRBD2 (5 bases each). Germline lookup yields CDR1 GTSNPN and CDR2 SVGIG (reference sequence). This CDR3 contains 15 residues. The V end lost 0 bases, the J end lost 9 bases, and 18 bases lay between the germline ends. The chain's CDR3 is CAWSVWDQVVGEQFF. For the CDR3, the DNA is TGTGCCTGGAGTGTTTGGGACCAAGTGGTGGGTGAGCAGTTCTTC.

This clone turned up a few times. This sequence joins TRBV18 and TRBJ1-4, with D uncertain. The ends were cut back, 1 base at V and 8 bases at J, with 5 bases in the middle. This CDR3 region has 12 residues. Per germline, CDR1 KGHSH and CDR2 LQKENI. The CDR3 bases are TGTGCCAGCTCACCACTGGAAGAAAAACTGTTTTTT. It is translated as CASSPLEEKLFF.

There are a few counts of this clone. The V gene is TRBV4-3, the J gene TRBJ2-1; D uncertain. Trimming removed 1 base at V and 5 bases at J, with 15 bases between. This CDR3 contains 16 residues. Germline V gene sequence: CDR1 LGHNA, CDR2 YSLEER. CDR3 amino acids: CASSQGERNNNNEQFF. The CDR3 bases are TGCGCCAGCAGCCAAGGGGAACGGAATAACAACAATGAGCAGTTCTTC.

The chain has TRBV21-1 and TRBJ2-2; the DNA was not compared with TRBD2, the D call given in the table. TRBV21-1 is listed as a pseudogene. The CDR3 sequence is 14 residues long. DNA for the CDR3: TGTGCCAGCAGCAAACAAGTCGAGAGCGGGGAGCTGTTTTTT. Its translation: CASSKQVESGELFF.

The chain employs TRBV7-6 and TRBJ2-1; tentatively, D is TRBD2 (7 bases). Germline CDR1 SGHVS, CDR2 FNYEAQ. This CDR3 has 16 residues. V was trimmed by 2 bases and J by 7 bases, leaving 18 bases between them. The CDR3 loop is CASSLKGPGGGNEQFF. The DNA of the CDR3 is TGTGCCAGCAGCTTAAAGGGCCCGGGGGGCGGGAATGAGCAGTTCTTC.

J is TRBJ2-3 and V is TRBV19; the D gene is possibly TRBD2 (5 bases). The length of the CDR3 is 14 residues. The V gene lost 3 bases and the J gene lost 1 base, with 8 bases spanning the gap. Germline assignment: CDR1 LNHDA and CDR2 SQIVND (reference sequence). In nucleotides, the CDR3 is TGTGCCAGTAGTATGAGAGCGGGCACAGATACGCAGTATTTT. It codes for CASSMRAGTDTQYF.

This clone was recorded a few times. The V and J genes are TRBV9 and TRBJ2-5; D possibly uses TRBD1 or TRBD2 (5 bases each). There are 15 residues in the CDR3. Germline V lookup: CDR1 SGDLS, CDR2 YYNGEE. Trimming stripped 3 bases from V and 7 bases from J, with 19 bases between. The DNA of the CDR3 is TGTGCCAGCAGCGACACCGGGATCCATGGGGGGACCCAGTACTTC. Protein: CASSDTGIHGGTQYF.

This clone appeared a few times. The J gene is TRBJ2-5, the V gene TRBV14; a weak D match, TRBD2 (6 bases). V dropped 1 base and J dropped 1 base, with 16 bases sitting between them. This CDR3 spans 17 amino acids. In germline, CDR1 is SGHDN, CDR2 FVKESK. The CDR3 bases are TGTGCCAGCAGCCAAGGCGCCTTCGCCGGGGGCCAAGAGACCCAGTACTTC. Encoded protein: CASSQGAFAGGQETQYF.

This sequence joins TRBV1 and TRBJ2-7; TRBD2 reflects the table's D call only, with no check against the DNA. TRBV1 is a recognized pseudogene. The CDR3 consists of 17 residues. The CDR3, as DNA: TGCACCAGCAGCCATCCTTGGCCCGGACTGGGCTCCTACGAGCAGTACTTC. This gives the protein CTSSHPWPGLGSYEQYF.

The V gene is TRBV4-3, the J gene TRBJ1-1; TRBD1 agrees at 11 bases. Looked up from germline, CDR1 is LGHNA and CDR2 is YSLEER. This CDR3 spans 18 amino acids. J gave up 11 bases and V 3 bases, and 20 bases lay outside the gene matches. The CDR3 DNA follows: TGCGCCAGCAGCCATCTCTCGGACAGGGGGCGTAGGAATAGGGACGCTTTCTTT. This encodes CASSHLSDRGRRNRDAFF.

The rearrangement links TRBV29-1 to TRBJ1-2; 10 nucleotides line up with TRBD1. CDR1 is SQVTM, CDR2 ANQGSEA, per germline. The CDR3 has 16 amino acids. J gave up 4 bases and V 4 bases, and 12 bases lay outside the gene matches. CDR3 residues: CSVAPGQGILSYGYTF. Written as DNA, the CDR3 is TGCAGCGTTGCCCCGGGACAGGGGATTTTGAGCTATGGCTACACCTTC.

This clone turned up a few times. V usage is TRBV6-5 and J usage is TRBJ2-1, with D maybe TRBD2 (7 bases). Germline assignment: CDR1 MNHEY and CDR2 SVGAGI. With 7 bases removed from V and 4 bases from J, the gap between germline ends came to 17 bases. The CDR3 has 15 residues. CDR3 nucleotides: TGTGCCAGCACACTCCTAAGGGGGGGATACAATGAGCAGTTCTTC. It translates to CASTLLRGGYNEQFF.

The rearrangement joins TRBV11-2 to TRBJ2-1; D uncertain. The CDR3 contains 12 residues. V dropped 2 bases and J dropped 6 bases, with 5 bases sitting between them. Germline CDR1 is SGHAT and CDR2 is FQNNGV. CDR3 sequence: CASSLSGNEQFF. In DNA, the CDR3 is TGTGCCAGCAGCTTATCAGGCAATGAGCAGTTCTTC.

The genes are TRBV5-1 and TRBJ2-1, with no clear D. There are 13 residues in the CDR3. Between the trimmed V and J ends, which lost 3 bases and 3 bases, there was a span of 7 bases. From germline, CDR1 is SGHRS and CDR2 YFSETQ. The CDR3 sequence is CASSSRNYNEQFF. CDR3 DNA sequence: TGCGCCAGCAGCTCTCGAAACTACAATGAGCAGTTCTTC.

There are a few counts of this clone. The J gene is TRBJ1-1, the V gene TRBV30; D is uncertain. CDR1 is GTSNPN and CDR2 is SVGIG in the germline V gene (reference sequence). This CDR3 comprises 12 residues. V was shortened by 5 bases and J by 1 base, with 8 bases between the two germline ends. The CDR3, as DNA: TGTGCCTGGGTGAAGGCGAACACTGAAGCTTTCTTT. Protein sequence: CAWVKANTEAFF. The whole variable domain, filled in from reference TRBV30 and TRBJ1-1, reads SQTIHQWPATLVQPVGSPLSLECTVEGTSNPNLYWYRQAAGRGLQLLFYSVGIGQISSEVPQNLSASRPQDRQFILSSKKLLLSDSGFYLCAWVKANTEAFFGQGTRLTVV.

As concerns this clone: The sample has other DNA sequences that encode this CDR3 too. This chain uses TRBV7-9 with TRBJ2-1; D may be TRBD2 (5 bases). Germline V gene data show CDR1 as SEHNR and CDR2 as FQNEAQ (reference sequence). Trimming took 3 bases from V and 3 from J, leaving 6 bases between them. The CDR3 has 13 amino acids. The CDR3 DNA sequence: TGTGCCAGCAGCTTGGGGAGCTACAATGAGCAGTTCTTC. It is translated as CASSLGSYNEQFF.

CDR3 sequence: CASSLGGGSVEQFF. In DNA form, the CDR3 reads TGTGCCAGCAGCTTAGGGGGTGGGTCAGTAGAGCAGTTCTTC. The chain uses TRBV7-6 and TRBJ2-1; D ambiguous. CDR3 length: 14 residues. Germline assignment: CDR1 SGHVS and CDR2 FNYEAQ. The ends were cut back, 1 base at V and 10 bases at J, with 14 bases in the middle.

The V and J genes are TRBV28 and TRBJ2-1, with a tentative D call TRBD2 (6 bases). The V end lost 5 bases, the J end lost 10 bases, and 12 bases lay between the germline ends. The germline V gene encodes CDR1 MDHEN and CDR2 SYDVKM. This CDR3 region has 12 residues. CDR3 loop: CASSLGTGEQFF. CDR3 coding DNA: TGTGCCAGCAGTCTGGGGACTGGGGAGCAGTTCTTC.